This record looks at one T cell receptor beta chain sequence and its context. With two-round multiplex PCR, TCR beta CDR3 sequences were amplified from genomic DNA. Each TRBV and TRBJ gene had its own primer in the first PCR round. Universal primers were used for second-round PCR. Via MiXCR, TCRdb re-called the multiplex PCR reads, giving one row per CDR3 protein. The repertoire holds some 15,000 distinct CDR3 sequences, with about 18% as singletons. On two occasions, one at each of two time points, approximately 5.5 milliliters of peripheral blood were drawn. This CDR3 region has 13 residues. The V gene's germline CDR1 is SGHVS and CDR2 FQNEAQ. V was cut by 0 bases and J by 3 bases, with 6 bases left in between. This sample was taken from a study of prognosis after radiotherapy for stage I lung cancer. Study as a whole: The patients comprised fewer than 15 men and several women, spanning ages about 53 to 84 and having a median of 74.5 years. The study delivered radiotherapy as SBRT in 3 to 5 fractions, with a biologically effective dose of at least 100 Gy.

The gene calls are TRBV7-8 and TRBJ2-7, with D unclear. Here the sequenced sample was PBMCs, taken before or after stereotactic body radiation therapy (not recorded which). This sequence originates from a donor aged 50 or older with non-small cell lung cancer. The chain's CDR3 is CASSLAISYEQYF. The CDR3, as DNA: TGTGCCAGCAGCTTAGCAATCAGCTACGAGCAGTACTTC.